This TCR beta chain was captured by sequencing in a study of shared clonotypes between healthy human individuals. Across the study: Per donor, three plates held CD4 naive cells, three held CD4 memory, two held CD8 naive and one held CD8 memory.

CD45RO-negative cells were positively selected for CCR7, leaving out terminally differentiated effector memory CD45RA+ cells. About this clone: The antigen is undetermined. One end of the junction does not line up with germline, which may come from a read error.

Data came from immunoSEQ multiplex PCR; TCRdb stores just in-frame clones and leaves some out. The sample has about 2 million clones; just under 95% are singletons. The study, taken as a whole, reports: Only blood was sampled, and tissue TCR repertoires likely differ from blood ones. Estimated clonotype richness was generally higher in naive than memory subsets.

Sequenced input: naive CD8+ T cells sorted from blood. This clonotype was obtained from a man aged 18 to 29 in good health.

The CDR3 region has the DNA TGTGCCAGCAGTCCCGGGACAGGGTTGAACATCGGGGAGCTGTTTTTT. Translated, it gives CASSPGTGLNIGELFF. V usage is TRBV25-1 and J usage is TRBJ2-2, with 9 bases matching TRBD1. This CDR3 is built from 16 residues. The germline CDR1 and CDR2 sequences are MGHDK and SYGVNS.